The next 6 T cell receptor beta chains were all read from a single sample in a study of T cells in Graves' hyperthyroidism and ophthalmopathy. TCR beta CDR3 sequences were amplified from RNA transcripts. HTBI primers were employed in a first-round RT-PCR of the TCR CDR3. TCRdb recomputed calls from the multiplex PCR reads with MiXCR, one row per CDR3 protein. This sample yields about half a million distinct CDR3 sequences, of which around 21% are seen a single time; roughly 29% belongs to the top ten. Sequenced material: blood. The source of these receptors is a man younger than 30 with Graves' hyperthyroidism.

The chain carries TRBV10-1 and TRBJ2-7, with a tentative D call TRBD2 (6 bases). Germline V gives CDR1 WNHNN, CDR2 SYGVQD (reference sequence). V was cut by 3 bases and J by 0 bases, with 9 bases left in between. CDR3 length: 14 amino acids. The CDR3: CASSETGVSYEQYF. As DNA, the CDR3 is TGCGCCAGCAGTGAAACGGGAGTCTCCTACGAGCAGTACTTC.

This clonotype was seen repeatedly, ten times or more. The chain carries TRBV27 and TRBJ1-5; a weak D match, TRBD1 (6 bases). The CDR3 is made up of 16 amino acids. Deletions cut 5 bases from V and 0 bases from J, with 14 bases between. Germline values: CDR1 MNHEY, CDR2 SMNVEV (reference sequence). The CDR3 DNA is TGTGCCAGCAGTCCCACAGGGACCTATAGCAATCAGCCCCAGCATTTT. Encoded protein: CASSPTGTYSNQPQHF.

This clonotype was detected a few times. The J gene is TRBJ2-7, the V gene TRBV4-2, with D possibly matching TRBD1 (6 bases). The CDR3 covers 13 residues. Germline V gene lookup returns CDR1 LGHNA and CDR2 YNFKEQ. V was pared by 4 bases and J by 6 bases, with 13 bases between. The CDR3 sequence is CASSLDSFGEQYF. CDR3 nucleotide sequence: TGTGCCAGCAGCCTGGACAGTTTTGGCGAGCAGTACTTC.

This clonotype was observed at least ten times. The J gene is TRBJ1-2, the V gene TRBV30, with a weak D call TRBD1 (5 bases). CDR1 and CDR2 (germline): GTSNPN, SVGIG (reference sequence). This CDR3 comprises 13 residues. V gave up 7 bases and J gave up 8 bases, with 20 bases separating them. The CDR3 sequence is CAYALGVGTGYTF. The DNA of the CDR3 is TGTGCCTACGCCCTAGGGGTAGGGACCGGCTACACCTTC.

This sequence joins TRBV24-1 and TRBJ1-5; D remains unclear. The germline CDR1 and CDR2 sequences are KGHDR and SFDVKD. Trimming took 6 bases from V and 4 from J, leaving 15 bases between them. CDR3 length equals 15 residues. In nucleotides, the CDR3 is TGTGCCACCAGTCCAGCACAGTACGAGAATCAGCCCCAGCATTTT. Its translation: CATSPAQYENQPQHF.

The chain recombines TRBV28 with TRBJ1-5; 7 bases are shared with TRBD1. J lost 3 bases, V lost 5 bases, and 7 bases had no gene match. CDR3 length: 15 residues. Germline CDR1 reads MDHEN; CDR2 reads SYDVKM. CDR3 in amino acids: CASSSDRVYNQPQHF. The CDR3 DNA follows: TGTGCCAGCAGTAGCGACAGGGTGTACAATCAGCCCCAGCATTTT.